This T cell receptor beta chain was captured in a study of T cell repertoires in cytomegalovirus infection. Study in general: CMV epitopes that were recently identified and HLA-C-restricted were used alongside well-studied HLA-B-restricted ones. Shared public TCR beta signatures pointed to both CMV infection and a matching HLA type. Study observations and caveats: HLA-C-restricted, CMV-specific TCR beta clonotypes were dominant ex vivo. Based on cumulative public TCR beta family frequency, carriers of CMV plus the relevant HLA were identified.

CDR3 length: 16 amino acids. V was cut by 4 bases and J by 3 bases, with 18 bases left in between. Per the germline V gene, CDR1 is SGHDN and CDR2 is FVKESK. TCRdb analysed the reads with MiXCR anew, one entry per CDR3 protein. There are hundreds of thousands of distinct CDR3 sequences in the sample; approximately 40% occur only once, and 43% lies in the top ten. As regards this clonotype: Its specificity is not known.

The specimen was cultured PBMCs, collected from culture after CMV antigen stimulation. The V gene is TRBV14, the J gene TRBJ1-2, with D perhaps TRBD1 (5 bases). This sequence originates from a human donor in good health (CMV status not recorded). Some clones in this sample may be carry-over from other donors' samples. CDR3 region: CASSLVPGPAHYGYTF. CDR3 DNA sequence: TGTGCCAGCAGCCTTGTCCCGGGACCTGCTCACTATGGCTACACCTTC. Looking up the rest from reference TRBV14 and TRBJ1-2 gives the full variable domain: EAGVTQFPSHSVIEKGQTVTLRCDPISGHDNLYWYRRVMGKEIKFLLHFVKESKQDESGMPNNRFLAERTGGTYSTLKVQPAELEDSGVYFCASSLVPGPAHYGYTFGSGTRLTVV.